The present TCR beta chain was sequenced within a study of cytomegalovirus exposure and HLA in healthy donors (TCRdb year 2017). Looking at the study overall: A later analysis indicated that the 120 validation repertoires were generated on the platform also employed for the approximately 700 repertoires of the first cohort. The aim of the study was to test whether cataloging public T cell receptors could identify signatures of past pathogen exposure. Besides the first cohort of under 700 subjects, a separate validation cohort made up of 120 or so different subjects was used. The study combined high-throughput TCR immunosequencing, statistical association of individual TCRs with disease status, and machine learning to predict cytomegalovirus infection status.

The donors belonged to the validation cohort of around 110 subjects, which was separate from the 666-subject first cohort. Summary of the overall study and its limitations: A few of the identified cytomegalovirus-associated TCR beta chains were confirmed in vitro to be specific for cytomegalovirus antigens. The authors suggested that the approach could potentially be generalized to other disease states and immunological phenotypes. A total of 150 to 200 TCR beta chains were listed by the study as associated with cytomegalovirus. Cytomegalovirus status was reported to be diagnosed by the classifier with high specificity and sensitivity in both the original and validation cohorts. Subsequent analysis determined that TCRs grouped into clusters in the first cohort also showed a tendency toward co-occurrence across the 120 or so validation repertoires, and about 93% of cluster scores exceeded 0. A later analysis had no HLA typing for the validation cohort, so co-occurrence there was scored across all 110 or so repertoires. Across donors, most TCR sequences were observed very rarely, whereas some public TCRs were present in many individuals.

The library was produced with the immunoSEQ multiplex PCR assay. As for the authors' bioinformatics: A statistical classification framework was built for diagnosing cytomegalovirus status from the catalog of TCR beta chain sequences. The table comes from immuneACCESS by way of TCRdb, which keeps in-frame sequences with V and J called. Part of the clones is missing from these tables; in studies checked, under half for an unresolved V gene and the rest for unknown reasons. Clone size and the V and J calls come from that table; the DNA yielded D and trimming. The sample table contains under 250,000 clones; only one count was recorded for 75% to 90% of them. Jointly, the top ten make up around 5.6% of the sample. V gives up 6 bases and J gives up 2 bases, and the segment between their germline ends measures 11 bases. CDR1 MNHEY and CDR2 SMNVEV are derived from the germline V gene (reference sequence). Measured from the cysteine to the phenylalanine, the CDR3 is 14 residues long. The sequence is cut down to CDR3 DNA, 42 bases in frame from base 1.

Points on this clone: Its antigen is not yet known. Base qualities are not at hand, and no much larger clone is one base apart.

Sequenced material: PBMCs. The clonotype originates from a woman aged 18-29 years in good health and CMV-seronegative. This receptor chain uses TRBV27 and TRBJ1-5; the D gene cannot be resolved reliably. The nucleotide sequence is given as TGTGCCAGCAGCCCATCGAGGGGCAATCAGCCCCAGCATTTT. It translates as CASSPSRGNQPQHF.